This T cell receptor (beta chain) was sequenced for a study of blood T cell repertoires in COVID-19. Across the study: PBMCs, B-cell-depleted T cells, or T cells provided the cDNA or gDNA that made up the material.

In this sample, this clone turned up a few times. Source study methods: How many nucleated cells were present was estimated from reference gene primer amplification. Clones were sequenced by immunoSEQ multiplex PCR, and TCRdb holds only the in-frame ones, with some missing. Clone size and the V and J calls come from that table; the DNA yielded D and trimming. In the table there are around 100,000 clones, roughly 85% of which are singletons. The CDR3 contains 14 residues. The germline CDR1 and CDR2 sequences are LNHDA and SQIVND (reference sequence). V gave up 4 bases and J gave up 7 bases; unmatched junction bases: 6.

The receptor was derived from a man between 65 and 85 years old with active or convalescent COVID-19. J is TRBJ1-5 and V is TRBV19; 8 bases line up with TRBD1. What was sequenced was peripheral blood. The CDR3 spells CASSKTGDQQPQHF. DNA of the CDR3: TGTGCCAGTAGTAAGACAGGGGATCAGCAGCCCCAGCATTTT.